Reported below is one T cell receptor (beta chain). This sample stems from a study of blood T cell repertoires in COVID-19. Study summary: COVID-19 samples from acute and convalescent phases originated in the United States, Italy and Spain.

The method was immunoSEQ multiplex PCR; TCRdb's version includes in-frame clones alone and lacks a portion of them. In the table there are about 120,000 clones, about 90% of which are singletons. Germline-derived CDR1 and CDR2 are SGHTS and YDEGEE. The CDR3 has 17 residues. With 2 bases clipped from V and 9 bases from J, the junction kept 16 bases outside the gene matches. Sample: peripheral blood. The chain recombines TRBV5-8 with TRBJ2-1, with 8 bases aligning to TRBD1. The sequence was collected from a human donor in a cohort sampled during active COVID-19. The CDR3 spells CASSLTVGRGRDGEQFF. The CDR3 coding sequence is TGTGCCAGCAGCTTAACCGTAGGCAGGGGGCGTGATGGTGAGCAGTTCTTC.